This T cell receptor (beta chain) appears in the sequencing data of a study of blood T cell repertoires in COVID-19. TCRdb's table, derived via immunoSEQ multiplex PCR, lists solely in-frame clones and lacks some. This sample has 300,000 to 350,000 clones; 75% to 95% occur once, and the top ten carry about 6.8%. The sample consisted of peripheral blood. The receptor comes from a woman aged 25 to 39 with COVID-19, enrolled during active disease.

This CDR3 is CASRLGANTEAFF. CDR3 in DNA: TGCGCCAGCAGGCTTGGGGCGAACACTGAAGCTTTCTTT. The J gene is TRBJ1-1, the V gene TRBV5-1, with D possibly matching TRBD1 (5 bases). The CDR3 extends over 13 amino acids. Germline CDR1 and CDR2: SGHRS and YFSETQ. V gave up 5 bases and J gave up 1 base, with 9 bases separating them.